The entry that follows covers one T cell receptor beta chain sequence. Its antigen is currently unknown. This specimen belongs to a study of T cell responses to AZD1222 COVID-19 vaccine. V gave up 0 bases and J gave up 0 bases, with 4 bases separating them. The CDR3 is 14 residues long. Germline-derived CDR1 and CDR2 are LGHDT and YNNKEL (reference sequence). Findings of the study overall: Spike-specific TCR breadth and depth grew following two AZD1222 doses. Donors were chiefly white British, with a greater number of females, and clonal diversity was perhaps underestimated. Only a handful of AZD1222 recipients, roughly six in all, had baseline seropositivity.

Using immunoSEQ multiplex PCR, the repertoire was profiled, and TCRdb retains in-frame clones only, with some absent. This sample's clone table lists about 140,000 clones. This chain joins TRBV3-1 (or the pseudogene TRBV3-2) and TRBJ2-3; D is unresolved. This TCR derives from an adult in good health. Material: peripheral blood. CDR3 sequence reads: CASSQDPSTDTQYF. Written as DNA, the CDR3 is TGTGCCAGCAGCCAAGACCCCAGCACAGATACGCAGTATTTT.